This entry lists 11 T cell receptor beta chains sequenced from one sample in a study of identical twins (dated by TCRdb to about 2016). Libraries were built with 5' RACE. Sequencing was carried out with an Illumina HiSeq 2000. TCRdb's own reprocessing of the public reads used fastp at Q25 and MiXCR and kept productive beta chains. Each CDR3 protein gets just one entry, which takes the most common genes and DNA from the rows behind it. The sample profile shows around 960,000 distinct CDR3 sequences; roughly an eighth of them were found once. Around 1.6% of the sample is held by the ten biggest clonotypes. This sample also belongs to another study, concerning yellow fever vaccine responses in identical twins.

Sequenced material: PBMCs. These TCRs come from a young woman in good health.

This clonotype has a handful of counts. This chain joins TRBV27 and TRBJ2-7; D uncertain. This CDR3 spans 14 amino acids. Trimming shortened V by 6 bases and J by 5 bases, and 17 bases separated the two germline ends. Germline CDR1 and CDR2: MNHEY and SMNVEV (reference sequence). The CDR3: CASSPGGNKDEQYF. As DNA, the CDR3 is TGTGCCAGCAGCCCCGGTGGGAATAAGGACGAGCAGTACTTC.

This clonotype was recorded many times. This chain connects TRBV4-2 to TRBJ2-2, with D perhaps TRBD1 (6 bases). V was cut by 2 bases and J by 3 bases, with 10 bases left in between. Germline lookup yields CDR1 LGHNA and CDR2 YNFKEQ. This CDR3 spans 15 amino acids. In DNA form, the CDR3 reads TGTGCCAGCAGCCAACAGGGGAAGGACACCGGGGAGCTGTTTTTT. Its translation: CASSQQGKDTGELFF.

The chain combines TRBV12-3 or TRBV12-4 with TRBJ1-5; D perhaps matches TRBD1 (6 bases). V was shortened by 1 base and J by 4 bases, with 11 bases between the two germline ends. CDR3 length: 15 residues. CDR3 loop: CASSLVGGKNQPQHF. The CDR3, as DNA: TGTGCCAGCAGTTTAGTAGGGGGAAAAAATCAGCCCCAGCATTTT.

V usage is TRBV6-5 and J usage is TRBJ2-7, with D perhaps TRBD1 (6 bases). V lost 2 bases to trimming and J lost 4 bases, with 12 bases between them. This CDR3 is built from 14 residues. Per germline, CDR1 MNHEY and CDR2 SVGAGI. In nucleotides, the CDR3 is TGTGCCAGCAGTTACGACAGGCCCCCATACGAGCAGTACTTC. Translated: CASSYDRPPYEQYF.

The gene calls are TRBV20-1 and TRBJ1-6; D is undetermined. CDR3 length: 14 residues. V gave up 4 bases and J gave up 10 bases, with 17 bases separating them. CDR1 and CDR2 from the germline V gene are DFQATT and SNEGSKA (reference sequence). The CDR3 bases are TGCAGTGCTACCTCTTTTTTCACTGGGTCACCCCTCCACTTT. It encodes CSATSFFTGSPLHF.

This clonotype was picked up many times. This sequence joins TRBV5-1 and TRBJ1-1; 8 bases map to TRBD1. V trimming: 3 bases; J trimming: 6 bases; junction bases outside the gene matches: 10. The length of the CDR3 is 15 residues. The germline gives CDR1 SGHRS, CDR2 YFSETQ. The CDR3: CASSSQGAQKAEAFF. The CDR3 DNA reads as TGCGCCAGCAGCTCGCAGGGGGCACAGAAGGCTGAAGCTTTCTTT.

The J gene is TRBJ1-4, the V gene TRBV4-1; D unclear. From germline, CDR1 is MGHRA and CDR2 YSYEKL. This CDR3 is built from 13 residues. Deletions cut 0 bases from V and 7 bases from J, with 6 bases between. The CDR3 DNA follows: TGCGCCAGCAGCCAAGATCAATCTGAAAAACTGTTTTTT. Translated, it gives CASSQDQSEKLFF.

The chain recombines TRBV12-3 or TRBV12-4 with TRBJ2-7; 11 bases agree with TRBD2. The CDR3 has 14 residues. Losses at the gene ends were 7 bases for V and 4 bases for J; bases not matched to a gene: 6. This CDR3 is CASTHSGRGYEQYF. Here the CDR3 DNA reads TGTGCCAGCACCCATAGCGGGAGGGGGTACGAGCAGTACTTC.

This chain connects TRBV4-2 to TRBJ2-1, with 10 bases fitting TRBD2. The trim removed 0 bases at V and 5 bases at J, leaving 10 bases unmatched. Germline lookup yields CDR1 LGHNA and CDR2 YNFKEQ. This CDR3 has 18 residues. The CDR3 loop is CASSQEPASGRRDNEQFF. Written as DNA, the CDR3 is TGTGCCAGCAGCCAAGAGCCGGCTAGCGGGAGAAGGGACAATGAGCAGTTCTTC.

This chain joins TRBV29-1 and TRBJ2-2; D uncertain. V was pared by 3 bases and J by 5 bases, with 7 bases between. Germline loops: CDR1 SQVTM, CDR2 ANQGSEA. CDR3 size: 12 residues. The CDR3 nucleotides are TGCAGCGTTGAGTTCGAAACCGGGGAGCTGTTTTTT. Its protein is CSVEFETGELFF.

This clonotype has more than one count but fewer than ten. This rearrangement joins TRBV5-1 to TRBJ1-2; D is perhaps TRBD1 (6 bases). CDR3 length equals 14 residues. Between the trimmed V and J ends, which lost 0 bases and 4 bases, there was a span of 10 bases. CDR1 and CDR2 from the germline V gene are SGHRS and YFSETQ. The CDR3 here is CASSLDRDIYGYTF. For the CDR3, the DNA is TGCGCCAGCAGCTTGGACCGGGACATCTATGGCTACACCTTC.